This TCR beta chain came from a study of beta chain features in type 1 diabetes. Whole-study context: The examined sorted cells totaled under 120 million across samples. General study points: Insertions at VDJ junctions were less frequent in type 1 diabetes patients. These patients also deleted more nucleotides at the same junctions.

As every portion of the isolated RNA was reverse transcribed, the sequencing read expressed TCRB transcripts. Data came from immunoSEQ multiplex PCR; TCRdb stores just in-frame clones and leaves some out. In the table there are hundreds of thousands of clones, roughly 16% of which are singletons. Between the trimmed V and J ends, which lost 1 base and 1 base, there was a span of 12 bases. The CDR3 has 16 residues. The germline V gene has CDR1 SGHDT and CDR2 YYEEEE. Note on this clone: What it recognizes is unknown.

This receptor was identified in a man aged 18 to 29 in good health. The sample comprised naive CD4+ T cells from blood. The chain joins TRBV5-6 to TRBJ1-5; D might be TRBD1 (6 bases). CDR3 region: CASSLLGAGSNQPQHF. The CDR3 bases are TGTGCCAGCAGCTTGTTGGGGGCCGGGAGCAATCAGCCCCAGCATTTT. The complete variable domain, with remaining parts taken from reference TRBV5-6 and TRBJ1-5, reads DAGVTQSPTHLIKTRGQQVTLRCSPKSGHDTVSWYQQALGQGPQFIFQYYEEEERQRGNFPDRFSGHQFPNYSSELNVNALLLGDSALYLCASSLLGAGSNQPQHFGDGTRLSIL.